A selection of T cell receptor beta chains follows, all from one sample in a study of cytomegalovirus exposure and HLA in healthy donors. Some clones are missing from TCRdb's copy, which holds only in-frame ones; the method was immunoSEQ multiplex PCR. Of about 160,000 clones in the sample, about 80% were seen once. Sequenced input: PBMCs. These receptors came from a man younger than 45 in good health and CMV-seronegative. The CDR3 runs from the conserved cysteine through the conserved F or W. Fields, in order: V gene, clone size, J gene, D gene, CDR3 DNA, CDR3 protein. The D gene is left open where the match is weak. A clone size is listed for some rows: how often the clone was seen (once, few, many), or a class if it is expanded.

TRBV28	-	TRBJ2-7	TRBD2	TGTGCCAGCAGTTTACAGGGCGGGAGACCCTACGAGCAGTACTTC	CASSLQGGRPYEQYF
TRBV9	-	TRBJ2-1	-	TGTGCCAGCAGCGTCCCTCAGCGGGCCGCCTACAATGAGCAGTTCTTC	CASSVPQRAAYNEQFF
TRBV13	few	TRBJ2-3	TRBD2	TGTGCCAGCAGCTTTACGGGACTAGCGGTTAGCACAGATACGCAGTATTTT	CASSFTGLAVSTDTQYF
TRBV6-5	-	TRBJ1-4	TRBD1	TGTGCCAGCGGTCGAACAGGGGGCTCATATGAAAAACTGTTTTTT	CASGRTGGSYEKLFF
TRBV6-5	once	TRBJ1-2	-	TGTGCCAGCAGTTATAGCGCGGCCTCCTACTATGGCTACACCTTC	CASSYSAASYYGYTF
TRBV11-2	-	TRBJ2-1	TRBD2	TGTGCCAGCAGCCCGTTCCCTAGCGGGGGGTACAATGAGCAGTTCTTC	CASSPFPSGGYNEQFF
TRBV4-1	-	TRBJ2-5	-	TGCGCCAGCAGCCAAGACTTCGAAGAGACCCAGTACTTC	CASSQDFEETQYF
TRBV7-9	once	TRBJ1-1	-	TGTTCCAGCAGCTTACCAGTAGGAGACACTGAAGCTTTCTTT	CSSSLPVGDTEAFF
TRBV28	-	TRBJ2-7	-	TGTGCCAGCAGCCCGAGCGGAACCTACGAGCAGTACTTC	CASSPSGTYEQYF
TRBV10-3	-	TRBJ1-1	-	TGTGCCATCAGCTGGGGATCGGAGGGGACTGAAGCTTTCTTT	CAISWGSEGTEAFF
TRBV9	-	TRBJ2-7	TRBD1	TGTGCCAGCAGCTATCACCCGGGACAGGGCTACGAGCAGTACTTC	CASSYHPGQGYEQYF
TRBV6-5	-	TRBJ1-1	TRBD1	TGTGCCAGCAGTTACAGGGGGCGAGGCACTGAAGCTTTCTTT	CASSYRGRGTEAFF
TRBV5-1	-	TRBJ2-7	TRBD1	TGCGCCAGCAGCTTGTCGGGACAGGGTGCCTACGAGCAGTACTTC	CASSLSGQGAYEQYF
TRBV5-1	-	TRBJ2-2	-	TGCGCCAGCAGGGAACGGCCAGCGGGTCCCACCGGGGAGCTGTTTTTT	CASRERPAGPTGELFF
TRBV18	-	TRBJ2-1	-	TGTGCCAGCTCACTATCCGGGGCCTACAATGAGCAGTTCTTC	CASSLSGAYNEQFF
TRBV30	-	TRBJ1-5	-	TGTGCCTGGAGTCAAGGCAGGGATTTCCTTTATAGCAATCAGCCCCAGCATTTT	CAWSQGRDFLYSNQPQHF
TRBV4-2	-	TRBJ2-2	TRBD1	TGTGCCACCACAGACAGGGATTGGAACACCGGGGAGCTGTTTTTT	CATTDRDWNTGELFF
TRBV9	-	TRBJ2-1	TRBD2	TGTGCCAGCAGCGACACACCCGAACTAGCGGGAGATCACAATGAGCAGTTCTTC	CASSDTPELAGDHNEQFF
TRBV5-1	-	TRBJ2-6	TRBD2	TGCGCCAGCAGCTTGTCGGTAGCGGGGATCTCTGGGGCCAACGTCCTGACTTTC	CASSLSVAGISGANVLTF